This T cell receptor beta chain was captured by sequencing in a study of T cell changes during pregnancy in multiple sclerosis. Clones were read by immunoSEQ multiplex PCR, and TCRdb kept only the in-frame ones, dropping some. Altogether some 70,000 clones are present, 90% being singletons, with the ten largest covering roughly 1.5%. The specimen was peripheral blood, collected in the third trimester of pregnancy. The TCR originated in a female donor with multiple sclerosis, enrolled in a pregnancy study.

Written as DNA, the CDR3 is TGTGCCGGGGGCGGGGGCGGCCAAGAGACCCAGTACTTC. This encodes CAGGGGGQETQYF. This chain links TRBV30 with TRBJ2-5, with D perhaps TRBD2 (7 bases). This CDR3 is 13 amino acids long. Deletions cut 8 bases from V and 1 base from J, with 14 bases between. The germline V gene encodes CDR1 GTSNPN and CDR2 SVGIG (reference sequence). The whole variable domain, remainder taken from reference TRBV30 and TRBJ2-5, is SQTIHQWPATLVQPVGSPLSLECTVEGTSNPNLYWYRQAAGRGLQLLFYSVGIGQISSEVPQNLSASRPQDRQFILSSKKLLLSDSGFYLCAGGGGGQETQYFGPGTRLLVL.